This entry describes one T cell receptor beta chain. Antigen: not known. The entry originates in a study of neurological immune-mediated disorders. 5'RACE with 10-nucleotide random UMIs generated the cDNA. In each sequencing run, over 180 million TCR-beta sequences were generated from 15-18 subjects. TCRdb re-called the 5' RACE reads with MiXCR, one entry per CDR3 protein. The sample has under 20,000 distinct CDR3 sequences; 2.6% are singletons. The CDR3 length is 14 residues. V was shortened by 2 bases and J by 6 bases, with 15 bases between the two germline ends. Germline loops: CDR1 SGHRS, CDR2 YFSETQ. Findings of the study overall: One related-CDR3 cluster, which may be a signature, held the repertoires of 18 of 34 multiple sclerosis patients after phylogenetic grouping. HTLV-1-associated myelopathy had the most TCR clonal expansion, and multiple sclerosis had the least, less than healthy controls.

Specimen: PBMCs. The origin of this receptor is a woman under 30 with multiple sclerosis. The rearrangement joins TRBV5-1 to TRBJ2-7; D is perhaps TRBD1 (5 bases). In DNA form, the CDR3 reads TGCGCCAGCAGCTTTACGCAGGGATCTCGCGAGCAGTACTTC. This sequence encodes CASSFTQGSREQYF.